The present TCR beta chain was sequenced within a study of blood T cell repertoires in COVID-19. Study-wide context: Sample material is recorded as cDNA or gDNA derived from T cells, B-cell-depleted T cells, or PBMCs.

Here immunoSEQ multiplex PCR was the method, and the copy in TCRdb shows in-frame clones only, minus some. The sample yields approximately 150,000 clones, roughly nine tenths seen once. The CDR3 runs 12 residues. V lost 6 bases to trimming and J lost 4 bases; unmatched junction nucleotides: 2. V usage is TRBV12-3 or TRBV12-4 and J usage is TRBJ2-5; 7 bases align to TRBD1. The sequenced sample consisted of peripheral blood. The receptor was isolated from a woman between 70 and 85 years old with acute or convalescent COVID-19. The chain's CDR3 is CASRTGAETQYF. The CDR3 nucleotides read TGTGCCAGCAGAACAGGGGCAGAGACCCAGTACTTC.